This TCR beta chain was profiled in a study of T cell changes during pregnancy in multiple sclerosis. This CDR3 is built from 15 residues. V dropped 3 bases and J dropped 9; count of bases not matched to a gene: 11. CDR1 and CDR2 from the germline V gene are SGHRS and YFSETQ. TCRdb's copy holds only in-frame clones and misses some; the assay was immunoSEQ multiplex PCR. Here the sample spans around 100,000 clones, approximately 90% being singletons. The clonotype comes from a female donor with multiple sclerosis, enrolled in a pregnancy study. The chain uses TRBV5-1 and TRBJ2-3; 9 bases match TRBD1. The sample here was peripheral blood, taken after pregnancy. The CDR3 DNA sequence: TGCGCCAGCAGCTCGCGTCCCGGGACAGGGAACACGCAGTATTTT. It specifies CASSSRPGTGNTQYF.